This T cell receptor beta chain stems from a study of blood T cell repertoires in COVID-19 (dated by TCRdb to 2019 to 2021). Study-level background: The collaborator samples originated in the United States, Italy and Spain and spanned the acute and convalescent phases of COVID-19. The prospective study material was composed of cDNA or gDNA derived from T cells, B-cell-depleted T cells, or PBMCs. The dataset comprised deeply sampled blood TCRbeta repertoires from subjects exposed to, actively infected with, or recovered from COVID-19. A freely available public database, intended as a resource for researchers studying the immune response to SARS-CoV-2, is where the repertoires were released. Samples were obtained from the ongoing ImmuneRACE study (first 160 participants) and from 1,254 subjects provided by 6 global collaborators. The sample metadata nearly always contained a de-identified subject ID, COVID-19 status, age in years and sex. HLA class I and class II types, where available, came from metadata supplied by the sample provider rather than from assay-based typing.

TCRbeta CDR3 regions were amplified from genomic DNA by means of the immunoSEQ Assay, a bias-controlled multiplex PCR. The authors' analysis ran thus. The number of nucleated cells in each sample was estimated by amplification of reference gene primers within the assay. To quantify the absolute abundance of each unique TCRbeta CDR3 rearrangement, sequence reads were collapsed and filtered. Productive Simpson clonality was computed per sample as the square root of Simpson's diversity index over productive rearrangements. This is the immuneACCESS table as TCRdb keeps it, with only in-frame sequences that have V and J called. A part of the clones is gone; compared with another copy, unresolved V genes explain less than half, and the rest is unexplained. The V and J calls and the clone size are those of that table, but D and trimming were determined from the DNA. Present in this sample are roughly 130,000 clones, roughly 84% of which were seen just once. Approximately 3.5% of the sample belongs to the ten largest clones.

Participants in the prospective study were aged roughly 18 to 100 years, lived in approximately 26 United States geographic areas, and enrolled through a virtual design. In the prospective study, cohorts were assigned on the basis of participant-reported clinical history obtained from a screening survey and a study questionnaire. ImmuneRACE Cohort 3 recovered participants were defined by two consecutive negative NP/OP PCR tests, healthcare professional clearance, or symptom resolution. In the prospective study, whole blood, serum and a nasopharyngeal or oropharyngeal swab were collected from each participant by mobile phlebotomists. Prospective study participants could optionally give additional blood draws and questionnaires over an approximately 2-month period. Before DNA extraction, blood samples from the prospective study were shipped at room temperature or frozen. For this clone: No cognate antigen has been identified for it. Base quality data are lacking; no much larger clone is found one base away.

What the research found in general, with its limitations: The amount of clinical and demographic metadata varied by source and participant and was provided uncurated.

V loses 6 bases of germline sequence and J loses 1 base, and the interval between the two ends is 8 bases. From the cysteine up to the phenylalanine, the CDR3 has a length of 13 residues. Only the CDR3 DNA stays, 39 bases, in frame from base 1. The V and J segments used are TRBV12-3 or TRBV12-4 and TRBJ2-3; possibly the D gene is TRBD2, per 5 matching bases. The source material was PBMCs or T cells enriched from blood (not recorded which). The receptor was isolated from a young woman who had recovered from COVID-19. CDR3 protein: CASRLRGTDTQYF. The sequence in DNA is TGTGCCAGCAGACTGCGGGGCACAGATACGCAGTATTTT.